The source of this T cell receptor beta chain is a study of shared clonotypes between healthy human individuals. Generated by immunoSEQ multiplex PCR, the TCRdb table keeps only in-frame clones and is missing some. The sample yields 100,000 to 120,000 clones, about two thirds seen once. Germline CDR1 reads MNHNS; CDR2 reads SASEGT. This CDR3 is 12 amino acids long. Trimming shortened V by 5 bases and J by 6 bases, and 9 bases separated the two germline ends. The sample comprised memory CD8+ T cells sorted from blood. Regarding subset: CD45RO+ cells pooled with CCR7-negative TemRA cells. The receptor comes from a woman aged 25 to 45 in good health. V and J are TRBV6-1 and TRBJ2-3; D not resolved. CDR3 sequence: CASSLIGDTQYF. CDR3 sequence (DNA): TGTGCCAGCAGTCTAATAGGCGATACGCAGTATTTT.